This TCR beta chain derives from a study of T cells in Graves' hyperthyroidism and ophthalmopathy. RNA transcripts provided the source from which TCR beta CDR3 regions were amplified. When the TCR CDR3 underwent first-round RT-PCR, the HTBI primer set was used. TCRdb itself ran the multiplex PCR reads through MiXCR, one entry per CDR3 protein. Of hundreds of thousands of distinct CDR3 sequences listed, around 39% are singletons. Study-wide points: For ophthalmopathy, model prediction preceded onset by a median 6.5 months. Most expanded thyroid clonotypes above 0.001 recurred in blood.

The CDR3 consists of 16 residues. Germline CDR1 is MGHDK and CDR2 is SYGVNS. Comments on this clonotype: The antigen is not known. The junction shows a germline mismatch at one end, possibly a read error.

Hyperthyroidism, newly diagnosed and lasting under 2 months, affected patients aged 18 to 65. Lactation, pregnancy, other autoimmune disease or uncontrolled infection led to exclusion of patients. The sample comprised blood. This chain joins TRBV25-1 and TRBJ2-7; TRBD1 or TRBD2 may be the D gene (5 bases each). The sequence derives from a young man with Graves' hyperthyroidism. The chain's CDR3 is CACSAGRGASTYEQYF. The CDR3, as DNA: TGTGCCTGCAGTGCTGGCCGAGGGGCTTCTACCTACGAGCAGTACTTC.